This TCR beta chain came from a study of blood T cells in healthy people across ages. A remark on this clonotype: An end of the junction does not agree with germline; a read error may underlie this.

This CDR3 has 14 residues. Germline CDR1 LGHNA, CDR2 YSLEER. Total RNA amounts of at least 6 micrograms were extracted per sample. Next came a second PCR, run for about 6 to 12 cycles, which used a sample-barcoded 5' primer along with a J-beta primer mix. TCRdb re-derived calls from the 5' RACE reads in MiXCR, one entry per CDR3 protein. The table shows over 600,000 distinct CDR3 sequences, with less than 60% occurring only once. The sample comprised blood. The chain links TRBV4-3 to TRBJ2-1; a possible D gene is TRBD2 (5 bases). The sequence was obtained from a man at least 80 years old in good health. CDR3 nucleotide sequence: TGCGCCAGCAGCCAAGAAGAGGGCTATTCAGAGCCGTTCTTC. Amino acids: CASSQEEGYSEPFF.